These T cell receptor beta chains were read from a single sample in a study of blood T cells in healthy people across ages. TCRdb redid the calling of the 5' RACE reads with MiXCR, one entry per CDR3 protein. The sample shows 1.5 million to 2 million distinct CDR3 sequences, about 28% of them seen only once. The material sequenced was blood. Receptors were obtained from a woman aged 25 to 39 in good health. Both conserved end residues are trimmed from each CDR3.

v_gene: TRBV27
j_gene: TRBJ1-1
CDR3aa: ASSPRPSTHTEAF

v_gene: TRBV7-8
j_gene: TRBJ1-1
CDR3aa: ASTQGRTDTEAF

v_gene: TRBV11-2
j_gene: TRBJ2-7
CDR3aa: ASASSRPLSSYEQY

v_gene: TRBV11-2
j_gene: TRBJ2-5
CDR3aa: ASSYNTGTGAQETQY

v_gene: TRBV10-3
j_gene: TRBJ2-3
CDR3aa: AISDGTSGTQY

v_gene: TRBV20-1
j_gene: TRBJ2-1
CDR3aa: SARDGRAAYNEQF

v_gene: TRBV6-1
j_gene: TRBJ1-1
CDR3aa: ASRPIRGRTMNTEAF

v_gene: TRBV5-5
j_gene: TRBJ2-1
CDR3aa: ASSSVVRTGNYNEQF

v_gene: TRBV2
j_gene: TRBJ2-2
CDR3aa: ASSESGAGELF

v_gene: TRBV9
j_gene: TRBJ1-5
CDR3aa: ASSDGNSNQPQH

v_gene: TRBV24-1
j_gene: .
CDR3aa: ATSDSDRDHEQY

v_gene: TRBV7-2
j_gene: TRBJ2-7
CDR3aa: ASGLKGSEQY

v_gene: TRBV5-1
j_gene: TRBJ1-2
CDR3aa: ASSLAQGDQGPGYT

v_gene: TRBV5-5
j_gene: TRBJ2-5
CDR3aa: ASSFWTPQETQY

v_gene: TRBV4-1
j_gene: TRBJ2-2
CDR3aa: ASSQDRVDAGELF

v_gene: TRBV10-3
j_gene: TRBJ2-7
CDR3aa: AIRAGIMDEQY

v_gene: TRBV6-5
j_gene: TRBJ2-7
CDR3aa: ASTNGLGSGEQY

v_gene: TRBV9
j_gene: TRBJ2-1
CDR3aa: ASSVALAGGMDEQF

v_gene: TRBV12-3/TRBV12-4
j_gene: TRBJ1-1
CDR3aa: ASRGGRGMNTEAF

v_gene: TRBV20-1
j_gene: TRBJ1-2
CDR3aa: SARGGRSYGYT

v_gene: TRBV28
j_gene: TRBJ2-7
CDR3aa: ASQDLSAGADEQY

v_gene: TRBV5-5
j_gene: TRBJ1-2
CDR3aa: ASTGTGARSLYGYT

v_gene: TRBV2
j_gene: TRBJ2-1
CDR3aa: ASETSGAGNEQF

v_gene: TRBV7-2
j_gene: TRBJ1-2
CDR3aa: ASSRTGNYGYT

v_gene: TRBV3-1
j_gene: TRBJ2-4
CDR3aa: ASSQDGTAKNIQY

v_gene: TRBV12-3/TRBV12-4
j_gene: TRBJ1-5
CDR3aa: ASSAIYRAPYSNQPQH

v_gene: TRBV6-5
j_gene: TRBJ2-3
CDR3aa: ASRGLLHTDTQY

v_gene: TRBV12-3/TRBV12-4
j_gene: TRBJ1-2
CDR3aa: ASSSPGSREGYT

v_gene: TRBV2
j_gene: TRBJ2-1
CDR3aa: ASSEALAGSYNEQF

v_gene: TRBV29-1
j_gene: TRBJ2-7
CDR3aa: SAQSGRAVHEQY

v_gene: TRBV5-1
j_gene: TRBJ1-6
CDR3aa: ASSSTFGSPLH

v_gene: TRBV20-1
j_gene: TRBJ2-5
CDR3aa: SARGAGGYQETQY

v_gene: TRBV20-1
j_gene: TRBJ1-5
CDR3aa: SARPGGARQPQH

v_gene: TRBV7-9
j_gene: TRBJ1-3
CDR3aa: ASSLFRQASSGNTIY

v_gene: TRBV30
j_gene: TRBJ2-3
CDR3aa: AWSPGVIPDTQY

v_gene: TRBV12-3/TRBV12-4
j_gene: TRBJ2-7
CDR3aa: ASSERTSSSYEQY

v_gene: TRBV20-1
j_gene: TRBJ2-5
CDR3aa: SATRTIQETQY

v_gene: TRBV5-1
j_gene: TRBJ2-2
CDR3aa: ASSRNFRNTGELF

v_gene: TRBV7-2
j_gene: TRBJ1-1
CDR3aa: ASSFFGPPNTEAF

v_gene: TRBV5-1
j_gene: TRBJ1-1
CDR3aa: ASSLYIANTEAF

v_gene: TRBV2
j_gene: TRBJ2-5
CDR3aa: ASSWTSARETQY

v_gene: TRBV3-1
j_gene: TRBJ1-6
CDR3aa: ASSQQGHNSPLH

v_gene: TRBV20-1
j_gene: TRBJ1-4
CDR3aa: SARDTQGSEKLF

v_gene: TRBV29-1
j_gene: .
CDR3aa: SVEDRQSARYEQY

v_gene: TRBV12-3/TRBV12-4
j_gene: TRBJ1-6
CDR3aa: ASRVSYNSPLH

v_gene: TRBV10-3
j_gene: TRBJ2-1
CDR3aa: AIRGQSRDNEQF

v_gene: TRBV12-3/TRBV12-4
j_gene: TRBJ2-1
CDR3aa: ASSPPVSSYNEQF

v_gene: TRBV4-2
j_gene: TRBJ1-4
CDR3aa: VSSQSDQGGRNEKLF

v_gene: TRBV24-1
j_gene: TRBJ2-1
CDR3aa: ATSDPPRGPNNEQF

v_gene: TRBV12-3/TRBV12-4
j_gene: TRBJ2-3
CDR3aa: ASSFPGSNTDTQY

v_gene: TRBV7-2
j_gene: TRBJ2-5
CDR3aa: ASSSRPGQGAMEQY

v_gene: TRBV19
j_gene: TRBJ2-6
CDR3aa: ASRGGYVLT

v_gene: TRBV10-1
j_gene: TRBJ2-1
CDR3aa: ASSATQGSEQF

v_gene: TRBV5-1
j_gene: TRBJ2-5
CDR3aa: ASSLVAVQETQY